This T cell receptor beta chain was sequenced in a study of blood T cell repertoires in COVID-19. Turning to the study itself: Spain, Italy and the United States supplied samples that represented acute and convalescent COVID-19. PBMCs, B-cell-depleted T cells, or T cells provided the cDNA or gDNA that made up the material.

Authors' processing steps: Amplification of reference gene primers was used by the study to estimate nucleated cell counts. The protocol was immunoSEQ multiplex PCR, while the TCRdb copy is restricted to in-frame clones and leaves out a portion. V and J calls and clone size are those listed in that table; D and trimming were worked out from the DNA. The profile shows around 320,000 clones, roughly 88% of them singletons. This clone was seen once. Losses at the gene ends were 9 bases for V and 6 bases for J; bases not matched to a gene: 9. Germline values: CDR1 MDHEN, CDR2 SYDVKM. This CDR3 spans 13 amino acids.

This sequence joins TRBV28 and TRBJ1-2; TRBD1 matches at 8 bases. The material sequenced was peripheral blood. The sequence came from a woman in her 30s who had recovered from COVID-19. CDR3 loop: CASLPGQDHGYTF. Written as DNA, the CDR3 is TGTGCCAGTTTACCGGGACAGGATCATGGCTACACCTTC.